Listed below are T cell receptor beta chains from one sample, sequenced in a study of blood T cell repertoires in COVID-19. Generated by immunoSEQ multiplex PCR, the TCRdb table keeps only in-frame clones and is missing some. The sample holds some 300,000 clones, around nine tenths seen once. Sample: PBMCs or T cells enriched from blood (not recorded which). The receptors were gathered from a woman aged 45-65 years who had been exposed to COVID-19. CDR3s leave out the opening cysteine and the closing phenylalanine or tryptophan. The order of the fields is V gene, CDR3 protein.

TRBV2 | ASSEGYVTQY
TRBV28 | ASSVSFNSPLH
TRBV5-8 | ASSYRLGSAEQY
TRBV5-1 | ASSLRTFGLAGGLPSYEQY
TRBV7-8 | ASSLSGGTEAF
TRBV10-3 | AISESPQGQGRMGQF
TRBV6-1 | ASSDGTGGFQPQH
TRBV6-5 | ASRATGGSHEQY
TRBV5-3 | ARSPAQPYSNQPQH
TRBV5-1 | ASSWGRDRHYGYT